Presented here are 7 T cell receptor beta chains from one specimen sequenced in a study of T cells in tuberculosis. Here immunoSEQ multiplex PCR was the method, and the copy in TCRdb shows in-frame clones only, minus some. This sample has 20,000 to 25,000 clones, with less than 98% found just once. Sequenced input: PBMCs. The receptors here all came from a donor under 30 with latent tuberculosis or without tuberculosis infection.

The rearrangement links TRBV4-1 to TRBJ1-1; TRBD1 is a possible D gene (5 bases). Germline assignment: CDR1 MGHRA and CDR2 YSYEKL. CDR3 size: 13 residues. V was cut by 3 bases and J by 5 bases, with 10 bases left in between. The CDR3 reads CASSQGRGTEAFF. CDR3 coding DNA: TGCGCCAGCAGCCAGGGGCGTGGGACTGAAGCTTTCTTT.

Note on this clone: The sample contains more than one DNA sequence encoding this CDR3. CDR3 region: CASSQARSYEGSPLHF. CDR3 sequence (DNA): TGCGCCAGCAGCCAAGCCAGGTCGTACGAGGGTTCACCCCTCCACTTT. V is TRBV4-3 and J is TRBJ1-6; D unresolved. Germline-derived CDR1 and CDR2 are LGHNA and YSLEER. CDR3 length equals 16 residues. Trimming took 1 base from V and 9 from J, leaving 16 bases between them.

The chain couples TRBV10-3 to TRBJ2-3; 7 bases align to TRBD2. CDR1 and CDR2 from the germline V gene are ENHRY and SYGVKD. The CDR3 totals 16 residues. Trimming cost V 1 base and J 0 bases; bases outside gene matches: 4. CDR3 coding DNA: TGTGCCATCAGTGAGTTGGGAGGGTTAAGCACAGATACGCAGTATTTT. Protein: CAISELGGLSTDTQYF.

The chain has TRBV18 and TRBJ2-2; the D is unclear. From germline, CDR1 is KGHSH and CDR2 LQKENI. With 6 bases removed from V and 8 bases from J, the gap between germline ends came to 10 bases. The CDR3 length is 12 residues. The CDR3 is CASSPSSGELFF. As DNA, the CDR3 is TGTGCCAGCTCCCCTTCGAGTGGGGAGCTGTTTTTT.

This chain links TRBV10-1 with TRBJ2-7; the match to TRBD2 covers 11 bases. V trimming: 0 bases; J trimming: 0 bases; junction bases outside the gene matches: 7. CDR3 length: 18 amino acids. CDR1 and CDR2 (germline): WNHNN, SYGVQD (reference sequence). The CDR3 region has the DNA TGCGCCAGCAGTGAGTCGACACTAGCGGGGGCAAGCTCCTACGAGCAGTACTTC. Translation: CASSESTLAGASSYEQYF.

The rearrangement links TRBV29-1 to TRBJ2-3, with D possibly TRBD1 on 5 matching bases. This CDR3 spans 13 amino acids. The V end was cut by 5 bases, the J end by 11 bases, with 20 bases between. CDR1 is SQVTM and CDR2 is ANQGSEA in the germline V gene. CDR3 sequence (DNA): TGCAGCGTTAGGGGCGCACTCACTTGGGGGCAGTATTTT. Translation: CSVRGALTWGQYF.

The CDR3 DNA sequence: TGCGCCAGCAGCCGAATCCCCGCGGGGGCTGACAATGAGCAGTTCTTC. Its translation is CASSRIPAGADNEQFF. The chain couples TRBV4-1 to TRBJ2-1, with a weak D call TRBD2 (7 bases). V was trimmed by 4 bases and J by 5 bases, leaving 18 bases between them. This CDR3 is 16 amino acids long. Germline V gives CDR1 MGHRA, CDR2 YSYEKL.